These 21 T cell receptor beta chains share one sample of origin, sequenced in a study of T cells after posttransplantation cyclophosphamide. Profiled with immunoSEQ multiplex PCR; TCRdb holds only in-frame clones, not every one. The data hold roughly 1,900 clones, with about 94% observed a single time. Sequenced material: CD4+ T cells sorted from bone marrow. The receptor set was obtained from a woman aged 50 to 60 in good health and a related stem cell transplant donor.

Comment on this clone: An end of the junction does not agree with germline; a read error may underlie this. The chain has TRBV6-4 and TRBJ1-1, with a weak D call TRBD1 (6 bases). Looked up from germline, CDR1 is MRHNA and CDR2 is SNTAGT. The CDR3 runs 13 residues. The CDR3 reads CASRGHGNAEAFF. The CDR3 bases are TGTGCCAGCAGGGGACACGGGAACGCTGAAGCTTTCTTT.

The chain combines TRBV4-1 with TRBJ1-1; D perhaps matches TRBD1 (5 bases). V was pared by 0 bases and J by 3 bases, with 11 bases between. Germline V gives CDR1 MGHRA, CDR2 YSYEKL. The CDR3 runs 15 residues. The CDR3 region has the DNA TGCGCCAGCAGCCAAGACGTGGGGGAGGACACTGAAGCTTTCTTT. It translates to CASSQDVGEDTEAFF.

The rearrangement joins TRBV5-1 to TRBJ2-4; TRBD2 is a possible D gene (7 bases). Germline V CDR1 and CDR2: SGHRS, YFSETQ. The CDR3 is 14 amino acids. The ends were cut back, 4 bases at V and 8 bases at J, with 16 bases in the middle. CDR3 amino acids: CASSKERGGDIQYF. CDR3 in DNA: TGCGCCAGCAGCAAGGAGAGGGGGGGTGACATTCAGTACTTC.

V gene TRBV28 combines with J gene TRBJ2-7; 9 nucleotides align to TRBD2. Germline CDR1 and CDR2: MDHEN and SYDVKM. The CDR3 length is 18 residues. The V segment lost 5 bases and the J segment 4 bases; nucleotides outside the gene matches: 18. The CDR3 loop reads CASSRRVGLALGDYEQYF. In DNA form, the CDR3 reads TGTGCCAGCAGTCGTAGAGTGGGACTAGCCCTAGGGGATTACGAGCAGTACTTC.

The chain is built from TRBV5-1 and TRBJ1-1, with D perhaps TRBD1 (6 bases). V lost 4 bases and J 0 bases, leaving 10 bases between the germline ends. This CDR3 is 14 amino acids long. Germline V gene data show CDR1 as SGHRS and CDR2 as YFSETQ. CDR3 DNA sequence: TGCGCCAGCAGCCAAAGGACAGTGAACACTGAAGCTTTCTTT. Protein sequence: CASSQRTVNTEAFF.

CDR3 sequence reads: CASSQTLSGNTIYF. For the CDR3, the DNA is TGTGCCAGCAGCCAGACACTCTCTGGAAACACCATATATTTT. The gene calls are TRBV6-1 and TRBJ1-3; D is unresolved. V dropped 6 bases and J dropped 0 bases, with 9 bases sitting between them. CDR3 length: 14 amino acids. Germline CDR1 and CDR2: MNHNS and SASEGT.

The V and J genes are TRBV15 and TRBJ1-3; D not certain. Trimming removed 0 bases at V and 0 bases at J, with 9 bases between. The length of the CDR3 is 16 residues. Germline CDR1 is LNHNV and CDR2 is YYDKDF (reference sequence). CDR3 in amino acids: CATSRDLGSSGNTIYF. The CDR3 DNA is TGTGCCACCAGCAGAGATCTGGGGAGCTCTGGAAACACCATATATTTT.

The CDR3 spells CASSPDRFPNNEQFF. CDR3 DNA: TGTGCCAGCAGTCCAGACAGGTTTCCCAACAATGAGCAGTTCTTC. The chain has TRBV6-4 and TRBJ2-1; possibly TRBD1 for D (6 bases). The CDR3 runs to 15 residues. The V end was cut by 5 bases, the J end by 5 bases, with 16 bases between. Looked up from germline, CDR1 is MRHNA and CDR2 is SNTAGT.

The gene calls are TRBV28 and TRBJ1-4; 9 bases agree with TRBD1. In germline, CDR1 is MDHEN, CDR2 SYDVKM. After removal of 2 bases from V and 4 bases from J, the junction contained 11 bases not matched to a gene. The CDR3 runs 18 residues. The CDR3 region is CASSLISKWGQGNEKLFF. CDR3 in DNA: TGTGCCAGCAGTTTAATCAGCAAGTGGGGACAGGGTAATGAAAAACTGTTTTTT.

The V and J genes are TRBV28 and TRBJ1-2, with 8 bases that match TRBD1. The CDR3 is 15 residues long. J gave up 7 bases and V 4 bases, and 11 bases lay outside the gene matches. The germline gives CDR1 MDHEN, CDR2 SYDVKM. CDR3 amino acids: CASSSPDRVSGGYTF. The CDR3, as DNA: TGTGCCAGCAGTTCCCCGGACAGGGTTTCGGGTGGCTACACCTTC.

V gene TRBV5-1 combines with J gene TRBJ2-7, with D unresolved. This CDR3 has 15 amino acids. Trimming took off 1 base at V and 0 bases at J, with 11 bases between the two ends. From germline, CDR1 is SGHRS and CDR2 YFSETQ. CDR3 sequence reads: CASSLLPRSSYEQYF. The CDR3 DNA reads TGCGCCAGCAGCTTGCTCCCTCGGAGCTCCTACGAGCAGTACTTC. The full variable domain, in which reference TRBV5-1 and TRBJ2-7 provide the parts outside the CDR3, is KAGVTQTPRYLIKTRGQQVTLSCSPISGHRSVSWYQQTPGQGLQFLFEYFSETQRNKGNFPGRFSGRQFSNSRSEMNVSTLELGDSALYLCASSLLPRSSYEQYFGPGTRLTVT.

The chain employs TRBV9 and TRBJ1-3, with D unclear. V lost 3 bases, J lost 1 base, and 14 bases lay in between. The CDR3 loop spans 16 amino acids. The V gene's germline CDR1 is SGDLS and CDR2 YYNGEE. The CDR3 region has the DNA TGTGCCAGCAGCGCAGACCCCCGAGGGTCTGGAAACACCATATATTTT. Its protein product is CASSADPRGSGNTIYF.

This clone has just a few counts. CDR3 amino acids: CASSKYGGGDYEQYF. CDR3 in DNA: TGTGCCAGCAGCAAATACGGAGGTGGAGACTACGAGCAGTACTTC. The chain joins TRBV7-2 to TRBJ2-7; tentative D call: TRBD2 (5 bases). Germline V gene data show CDR1 as SGHTA and CDR2 as FQGNSA. V was clipped by 5 bases and J by 3 bases, with 17 bases between them. CDR3 size: 15 residues.

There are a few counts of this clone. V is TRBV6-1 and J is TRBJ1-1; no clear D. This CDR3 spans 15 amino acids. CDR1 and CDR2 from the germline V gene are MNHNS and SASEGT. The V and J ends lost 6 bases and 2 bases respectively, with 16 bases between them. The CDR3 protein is CASSQRGQENTEAFF. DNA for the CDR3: TGTGCCAGCAGCCAAAGAGGGCAGGAAAACACTGAAGCTTTCTTT.

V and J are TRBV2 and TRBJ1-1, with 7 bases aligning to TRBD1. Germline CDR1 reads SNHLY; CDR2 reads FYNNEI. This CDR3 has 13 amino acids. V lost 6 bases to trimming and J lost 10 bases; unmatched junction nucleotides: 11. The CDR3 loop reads CASRRDSQGGAFF. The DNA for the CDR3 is TGTGCCAGCAGACGGGACAGCCAGGGGGGAGCTTTCTTT. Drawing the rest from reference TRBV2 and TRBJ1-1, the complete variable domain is EPEVTQTPSHQVTQMGQEVILRCVPISNHLYFYWYRQILGQKVEFLVSFYNNEISEKSEIFDDQFSVERPDGSNFTLKIRSTKLEDSAMYFCASRRDSQGGAFFGQGTRLTVV.

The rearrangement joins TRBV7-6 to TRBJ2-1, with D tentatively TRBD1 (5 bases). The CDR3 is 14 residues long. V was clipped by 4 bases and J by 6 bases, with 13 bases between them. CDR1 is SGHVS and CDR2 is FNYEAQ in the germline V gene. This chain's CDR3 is CASSSPAGINEQFF. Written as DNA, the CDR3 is TGTGCCAGCAGCTCCCCCGCAGGGATCAATGAGCAGTTCTTC.

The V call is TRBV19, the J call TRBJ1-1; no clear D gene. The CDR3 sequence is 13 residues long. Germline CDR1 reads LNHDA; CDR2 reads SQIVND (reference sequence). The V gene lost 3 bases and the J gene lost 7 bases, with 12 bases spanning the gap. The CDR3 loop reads CASSIRADFEAFF. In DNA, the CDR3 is TGTGCCAGTAGTATTCGAGCGGACTTTGAAGCTTTCTTT.

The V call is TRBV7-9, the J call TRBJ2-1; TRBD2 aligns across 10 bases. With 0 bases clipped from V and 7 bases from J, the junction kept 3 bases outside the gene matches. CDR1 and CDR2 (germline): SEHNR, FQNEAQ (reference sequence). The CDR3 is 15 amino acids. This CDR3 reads CASSLALAGDNEQFF. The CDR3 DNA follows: TGTGCCAGCAGCTTAGCCCTAGCGGGAGATAATGAGCAGTTCTTC.

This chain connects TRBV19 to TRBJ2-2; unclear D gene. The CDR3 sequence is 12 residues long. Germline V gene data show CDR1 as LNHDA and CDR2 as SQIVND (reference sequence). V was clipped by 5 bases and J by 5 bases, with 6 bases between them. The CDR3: CASSVITGELFF. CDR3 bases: TGTGCCAGTAGTGTTATAACCGGGGAGCTGTTTTTT.

The CDR3 DNA reads TGTGCCAGCAGTACGGGGACAGCAACTAATGAAAAACTGTTTTTT. Protein sequence: CASSTGTATNEKLFF. This sequence joins TRBV6-1 and TRBJ1-4; 7 bases match TRBD1. Per germline, CDR1 MNHNS and CDR2 SASEGT. This CDR3 is built from 15 residues. J lost 0 bases, V lost 5 bases, and 3 bases had no gene match.

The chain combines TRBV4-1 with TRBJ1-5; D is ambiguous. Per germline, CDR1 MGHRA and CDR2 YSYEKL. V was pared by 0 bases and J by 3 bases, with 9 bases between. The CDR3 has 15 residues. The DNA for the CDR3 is TGCGCCAGCAGCCAAGATCGTAGCGACAATCAGCCCCAGCATTTT. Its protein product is CASSQDRSDNQPQHF.